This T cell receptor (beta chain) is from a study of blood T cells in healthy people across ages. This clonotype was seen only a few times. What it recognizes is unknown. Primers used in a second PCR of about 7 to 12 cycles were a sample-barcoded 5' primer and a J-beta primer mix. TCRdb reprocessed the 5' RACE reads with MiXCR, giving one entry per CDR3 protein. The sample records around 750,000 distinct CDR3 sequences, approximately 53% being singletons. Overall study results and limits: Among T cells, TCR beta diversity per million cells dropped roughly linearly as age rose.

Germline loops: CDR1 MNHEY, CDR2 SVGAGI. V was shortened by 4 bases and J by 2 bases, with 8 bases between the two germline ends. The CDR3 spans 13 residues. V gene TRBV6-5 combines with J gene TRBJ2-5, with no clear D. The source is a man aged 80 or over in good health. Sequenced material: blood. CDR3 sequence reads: CASSSFIQETQYF. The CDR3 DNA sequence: TGTGCCAGCAGTTCCTTTATACAAGAGACCCAGTACTTC.